The sequence of this T cell receptor beta chain was determined in a study of identifying expanded T cells in peripheral blood. This clone was seen a handful of times. Its antigen is not known. Healthy donors had no documented immune events, such as infections, while sampled. V was trimmed by 3 bases and J by 8 bases, leaving 8 bases between them. The CDR3 loop spans 13 amino acids. Germline assignment: CDR1 MNHNY and CDR2 SVGAGI (reference sequence). Study conclusions and caveats: Over two and four weeks, about 17 and 20 clones changed, versus around 1.2 between replicates.

Some clones are missing from TCRdb's copy, which holds only in-frame ones; the method was immunoSEQ multiplex PCR. Altogether more than 45,000 clones are present, about 92% being singletons, with the ten largest covering about 3.8%. The chain has TRBV6-6 and TRBJ1-6; no clear D gene. The TCR originated in a person aged 18 to 70 in good health. Sequencing was done on a sample of blood. CDR3 in amino acids: CASSYGEDSPLHF. The CDR3 DNA is TGTGCCAGCAGTTATGGGGAGGATTCACCCCTCCACTTT.